Following are 20 T cell receptor beta chains from one sample sequenced in a study of T and B cells in COVID-19 patients. Each TRB amplification used roughly 240-550 ng of genomic DNA from blood. Multiplex PCR with BIOMED2 TRB-A/B primer pools amplified TRB rearrangements. A single record per CDR3 protein comes from TCRdb applying MiXCR to the multiplex PCR reads. The sample carries 9,900 or so distinct CDR3 sequences, 25% to 30% recorded once. Input material: blood. The receptors here all came from a human donor who had recovered from COVID-19.

The chain carries TRBV6-2 or TRBV6-3 and TRBJ2-1; 8 bases match TRBD2. This CDR3 is 14 amino acids long. Trimming at V came to 11 bases and at J to 7 bases, leaving 13 bases not matched to a gene. Germline CDR1 and CDR2: MNHEY and SVGEGT. The CDR3, as DNA: TGTGCCGTCCGGGAACGGGGGGGCCCTAATGAGCAGTTCTTC. Translated, it gives CAVRERGGPNEQFF.

By share, this clonotype counts as medium-sized. This chain uses TRBV19 with TRBJ2-1; 9 nucleotides match TRBD2. There are 15 residues in the CDR3. Germline CDR1 and CDR2: LNHDA and SQIVND (reference sequence). The junction had 7 bases not matched to a gene; V was cut back by 3 bases and J by 7 bases. CDR3 DNA sequence: TGTGCCAGTAGTATTGTTGCGGGGGGGGGAAATGAGCAGTTCTTC. It translates to CASSIVAGGGNEQFF.

This clonotype occurred many times. The chain is built from TRBV19 and TRBJ1-5; D perhaps matches TRBD1 (5 bases). Germline assignment: CDR1 LNHDA and CDR2 SQIVND (reference sequence). V was shortened by 5 bases and J by 1 base, with 21 bases between the two germline ends. This CDR3 has 18 residues. The CDR3 here is CASSPFLTGTESNQPQHF. The CDR3 DNA reads as TGTGCCAGTAGTCCATTCTTAACCGGGACCGAGAGCAATCAGCCCCAGCATTTT.

The gene calls are TRBV11-1 and TRBJ2-3; 10 positions match TRBD2. The CDR3 extends over 16 amino acids. V was clipped by 5 bases and J by 3 bases; unmatched bases: 8. Germline V gene sequence: CDR1 SGHAT, CDR2 FQDESV (reference sequence). The CDR3 reads CASSATSGTGTDTQYF. CDR3 in DNA: TGTGCCAGCAGCGCAACTAGCGGGACCGGGACAGATACGCAGTATTTT.

The sample holds a few counts of this clonotype. The V and J genes are TRBV29-1 and TRBJ1-1, with 11 positions matching TRBD1. Germline CDR1 is SQVTM and CDR2 is ANQGSEA. Trimming removed 6 bases from V and 4 bases from J; junction bases left unmatched: 10. The CDR3 is 15 residues long. As DNA, the CDR3 is TGCAGCGTACCCTCAGCCGGGACAGGGGGCACTGAAGCTTTCTTT. This translates into CSVPSAGTGGTEAFF.

Only one count was recorded for this clonotype. The V call is TRBV28, the J call TRBJ2-7; TRBD1 matches 7 bases. Germline loops: CDR1 MDHEN, CDR2 SYDVKM. J was trimmed by 0 bases and V by 6 bases; bases with no gene match: 2. The CDR3 is 13 residues long. CDR3 nucleotides: TGTGCCAGCAGGAGGGACAGCTCCTACGAGCAGTACTTC. Translating gives CASRRDSSYEQYF.

This clonotype was found many times. The rearrangement uses TRBV27 and TRBJ2-7, with 7 positions matching TRBD2. The CDR3 consists of 15 residues. Germline CDR1 reads MNHEY; CDR2 reads SMNVEV (reference sequence). The V gene end was trimmed by 2 bases and the J gene end by 3 bases; junction bases not matched to a gene: 7. CDR3 bases: TGTGCCAGCAGTTTAGCTCCCAGGGAGGGCTACGAGCAGTACTTC. Translation gives CASSLAPREGYEQYF.

This chain connects TRBV7-9 to TRBJ2-5; D gene ambiguous. V shed 5 bases and J shed 5 bases, with 9 bases lying between them. Germline values: CDR1 SEHNR, CDR2 FQNEAQ (reference sequence). There are 12 residues in the CDR3. The CDR3 loop is CASSTAPETQYF. Here the CDR3 DNA reads TGTGCCAGCAGCACCGCCCCGGAGACCCAGTACTTC. Combining the CDR3 with reference TRBV7-9 and TRBJ2-5 gives the whole variable domain DTGVSQNPRHKITKRGQNVTFRCDPISEHNRLYWYRQTLGQGPEFLTYFQNEAQLEKSRLLSDRFSAERPKGSFSTLEIQRTEQGDSAMYLCASSTAPETQYFGPGTRLLVL.

By share of the sample, this clonotype is medium-sized. This chain links TRBV5-5 with TRBJ2-2; 8 bases are shared with TRBD2. After removal of 0 bases from V and 7 bases from J, the junction contained 11 bases not matched to a gene. Germline assignment: CDR1 SGHKS and CDR2 YYEKEE (reference sequence). The CDR3 loop spans 17 amino acids. The CDR3 coding sequence is TGTGCCAGCAGCTTGGCCCTTTCAGGACTAGCCGGCGGGGAGCTGTTTTTT. It translates to CASSLALSGLAGGELFF.

Ten or more counts support this clonotype. The gene calls are TRBV6-5 and TRBJ2-7; D not resolved. V was pared by 6 bases and J by 0 bases, with 3 bases between. This CDR3 has 11 amino acids. Germline lookup yields CDR1 MNHEY and CDR2 SVGAGI. CDR3 region: CASRFSYEQYF. CDR3 sequence (DNA): TGTGCCAGCAGATTCTCCTACGAGCAGTACTTC.

This clonotype occurred once. The genes are TRBV6-2 or TRBV6-3 and TRBJ2-5, with D hard to call. The CDR3 spans 13 residues. V lost 6 bases and J 2 bases, leaving 10 bases between the germline ends. From germline, CDR1 is MNHEY and CDR2 SVGEGT. The CDR3 sequence: CASSKYPQETQYF. The CDR3 nucleotides are TGTGCCAGCAGCAAATACCCACAAGAGACCCAGTACTTC.

This clonotype is termed medium-sized. The chain carries TRBV6-1 and TRBJ2-5; 10 nucleotides match TRBD2. Germline CDR1 is MNHNS and CDR2 is SASEGT. Trimming cost V 1 base and J 4 bases; bases outside gene matches: 3. The CDR3 consists of 15 residues. CDR3 nucleotide sequence: TGTGCCAGCAGTGAAGTGGCTAGCGGGAGAGAGACCCAGTACTTC. Its translation is CASSEVASGRETQYF.

This clonotype was found many times. V gene TRBV6-2 or TRBV6-3 combines with J gene TRBJ2-7; 8 nucleotides match TRBD1. Germline values: CDR1 MNHEY, CDR2 SVGEGT. The J segment lost 3 bases and the V segment lost 3 bases, leaving 7 bases of the junction unmatched. The CDR3 runs 15 residues. The CDR3 here is CASSYLTGADYEQYF. CDR3 nucleotides: TGTGCCAGCAGTTATTTGACAGGGGCAGACTACGAGCAGTACTTC.

This chain joins TRBV6-5 and TRBJ1-2; D is ambiguous. The CDR3 sequence is 12 residues long. Looked up from germline, CDR1 is MNHEY and CDR2 is SVGAGI. The ends were cut back, 5 bases at V and 8 bases at J, with 12 bases in the middle. The CDR3 DNA is TGTGCCAGCAGTGACACATCCAGCGGCTACACCTTC. Its protein product is CASSDTSSGYTF.

This clonotype has only a few counts. J is TRBJ1-5 and V is TRBV18, with D maybe TRBD1 (5 bases). Trimming stripped 3 bases from V and 0 bases from J, with 15 bases between. CDR3 length equals 17 residues. The germline gives CDR1 KGHSH, CDR2 LQKENI. The CDR3 here is CASSPGTGLNSNQPQHF. CDR3 nucleotide sequence: TGTGCCAGCTCACCTGGTACAGGTTTAAATAGCAATCAGCCCCAGCATTTT.

By share of the sample, this clonotype is medium-sized. This chain uses TRBV30 with TRBJ2-1, with a weak D call TRBD2 (6 bases). The length of the CDR3 is 15 residues. Germline CDR1 reads GTSNPN; CDR2 reads SVGIG (reference sequence). Trimming took off 0 bases at V and 0 bases at J, with 9 bases between the two ends. The CDR3 nucleotides read TGTGCCTGGAGTGTAGCGGGCGTCTCCTACAATGAGCAGTTCTTC. Residues: CAWSVAGVSYNEQFF. The full variable domain, in which reference TRBV30 and TRBJ2-1 provide the parts outside the CDR3, is SQTIHQWPATLVQPVGSPLSLECTVEGTSNPNLYWYRQAAGRGLQLLFYSVGIGQISSEVPQNLSASRPQDRQFILSSKKLLLSDSGFYLCAWSVAGVSYNEQFFGPGTRLTVL.

This clonotype rates as medium-sized. The chain uses TRBV15 and TRBJ2-1, with a weak D call TRBD1 (6 bases). V lost 3 bases to trimming and J lost 0 bases, with 18 bases between them. The CDR3 consists of 18 residues. Germline lookup yields CDR1 LNHNV and CDR2 YYDKDF (reference sequence). CDR3 sequence reads: CATSRSLGGRGSYNEQFF. The CDR3 DNA reads TGTGCCACCAGCAGGAGCCTCGGCGGCAGGGGCTCCTACAATGAGCAGTTCTTC.

Within the sample, this clonotype is medium-sized. The chain carries TRBV6-5 and TRBJ2-5; perhaps TRBD2 as D (6 bases). V shed 2 bases and J shed 2 bases, with 6 bases lying between them. The CDR3 runs to 13 residues. Looked up from germline, CDR1 is MNHEY and CDR2 is SVGAGI. CDR3 DNA: TGTGCCAGCAGTTACGGGGGGCAAGAGACCCAGTACTTC. The encoded protein is CASSYGGQETQYF.

This clonotype is deemed medium-sized (0.01 to 0.1%). This chain links TRBV19 with TRBJ2-1; D not certain. Trimming shortened V by 3 bases and J by 10 bases, and 10 bases separated the two germline ends. The CDR3 is 12 residues long. The V gene's germline CDR1 is LNHDA and CDR2 SQIVND (reference sequence). The CDR3: CASSMTTREQFF. The CDR3 nucleotides read TGTGCCAGTAGTATGACGACTCGAGAGCAGTTCTTC.

V usage is TRBV5-1 and J usage is TRBJ2-1, with D tentatively TRBD2 (5 bases). Germline CDR1 SGHRS, CDR2 YFSETQ. The CDR3 covers 14 residues. Trimming stripped 3 bases from V and 7 bases from J, with 14 bases between. The CDR3 DNA follows: TGCGCCAGCAGCTCTGCGGGCCCCCGGAATGAGCAGTTCTTC. It yields the protein CASSSAGPRNEQFF.